Reported below is one TCR beta chain. The V and J ends lost 4 bases and 3 bases, in that order; junction bases with no gene match: 4. This CDR3 is built from 15 residues. The germline gives CDR1 SGHKS, CDR2 YYEKEE (reference sequence). This sample was included in a study of blood T cell repertoires in COVID-19. Only in-frame clones appear in the TCRdb table, and some are missing; sequencing was by immunoSEQ multiplex PCR. The data hold 100,000 to 150,000 clones, with around 85% observed a single time. The sequenced material came from peripheral blood. The TCR originated in a man in his fifties with acute or convalescent COVID-19. The chain has TRBV5-5 and TRBJ1-4; 9 nucleotides agree with TRBD1. The CDR3 DNA follows: TGTGCCAGCAGCCAGGGGACAGGGCCTAATGAAAAACTGTTTTTT. Its protein is CASSQGTGPNEKLFF.